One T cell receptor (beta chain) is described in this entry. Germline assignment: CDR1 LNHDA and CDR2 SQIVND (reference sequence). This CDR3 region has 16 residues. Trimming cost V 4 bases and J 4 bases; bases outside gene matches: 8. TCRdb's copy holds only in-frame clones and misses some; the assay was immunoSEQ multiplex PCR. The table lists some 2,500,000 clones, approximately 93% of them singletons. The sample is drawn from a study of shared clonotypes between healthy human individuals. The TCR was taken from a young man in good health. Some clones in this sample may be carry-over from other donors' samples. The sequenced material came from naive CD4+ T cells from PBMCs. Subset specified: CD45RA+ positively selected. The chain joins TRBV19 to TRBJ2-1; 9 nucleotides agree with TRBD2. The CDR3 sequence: CASSKLAGKPYNEQFF. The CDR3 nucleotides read TGTGCCAGTAGTAAGCTAGCGGGGAAGCCTTACAATGAGCAGTTCTTC.